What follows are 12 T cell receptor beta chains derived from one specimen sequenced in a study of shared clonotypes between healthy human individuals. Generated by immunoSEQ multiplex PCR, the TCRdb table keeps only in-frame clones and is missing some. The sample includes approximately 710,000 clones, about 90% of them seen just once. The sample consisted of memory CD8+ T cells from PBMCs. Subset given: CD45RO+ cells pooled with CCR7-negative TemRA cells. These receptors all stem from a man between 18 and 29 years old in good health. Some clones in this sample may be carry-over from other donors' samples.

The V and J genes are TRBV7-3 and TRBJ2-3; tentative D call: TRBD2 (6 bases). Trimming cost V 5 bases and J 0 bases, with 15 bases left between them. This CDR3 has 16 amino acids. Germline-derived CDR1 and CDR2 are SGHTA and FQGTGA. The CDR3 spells CASSDGAGASTDTQYF. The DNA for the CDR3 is TGTGCCAGCAGCGACGGAGCGGGTGCTAGCACAGATACGCAGTATTTT.

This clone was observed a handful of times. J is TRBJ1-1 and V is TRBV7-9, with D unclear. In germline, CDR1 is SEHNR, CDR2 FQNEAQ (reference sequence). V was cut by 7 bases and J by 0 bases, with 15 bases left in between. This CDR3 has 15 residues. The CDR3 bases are TGTGCCAGCATTCCCAGTATCGGGTTGAACACTGAAGCTTTCTTT. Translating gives CASIPSIGLNTEAFF.

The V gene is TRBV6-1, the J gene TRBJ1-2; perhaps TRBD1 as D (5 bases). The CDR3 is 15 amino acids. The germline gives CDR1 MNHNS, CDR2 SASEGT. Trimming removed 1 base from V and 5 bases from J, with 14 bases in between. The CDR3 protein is CASSEVAGGDYGYTF. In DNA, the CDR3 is TGTGCCAGCAGTGAAGTAGCCGGGGGAGATTATGGCTACACCTTC.

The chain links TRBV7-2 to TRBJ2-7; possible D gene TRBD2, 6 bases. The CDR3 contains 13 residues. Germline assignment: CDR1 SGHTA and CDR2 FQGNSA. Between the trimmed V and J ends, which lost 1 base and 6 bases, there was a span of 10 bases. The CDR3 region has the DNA TGTGCCAGCAGCTTAGTGACTAGGGGCGAGCAGTACTTC. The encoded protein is CASSLVTRGEQYF.

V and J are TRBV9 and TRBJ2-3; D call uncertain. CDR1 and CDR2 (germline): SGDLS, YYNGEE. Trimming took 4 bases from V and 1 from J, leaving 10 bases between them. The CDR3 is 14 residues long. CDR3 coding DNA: TGTGCCAGCAGCCCACGGGCGGGCACAGATACGCAGTATTTT. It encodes CASSPRAGTDTQYF.

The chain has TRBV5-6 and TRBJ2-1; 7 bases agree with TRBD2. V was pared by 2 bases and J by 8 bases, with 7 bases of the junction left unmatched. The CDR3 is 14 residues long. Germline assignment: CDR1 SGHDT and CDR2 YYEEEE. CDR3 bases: TGTGCCAGCAGCTTCTCCACGACTAGCTATGAGCAGTTCTTC. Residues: CASSFSTTSYEQFF.

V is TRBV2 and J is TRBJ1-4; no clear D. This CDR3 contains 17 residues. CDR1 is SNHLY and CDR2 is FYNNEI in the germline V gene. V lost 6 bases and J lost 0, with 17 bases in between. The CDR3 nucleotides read TGTGCCAGCAGCAGGACGGACCCGGCTGCAACTAATGAAAAACTGTTTTTT. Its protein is CASSRTDPAATNEKLFF.

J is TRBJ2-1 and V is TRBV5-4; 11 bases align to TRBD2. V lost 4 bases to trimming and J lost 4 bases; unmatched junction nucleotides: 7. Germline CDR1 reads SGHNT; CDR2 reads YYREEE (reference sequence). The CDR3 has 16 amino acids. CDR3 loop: CASSPTGTSGYNEQFF. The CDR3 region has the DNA TGTGCCAGCAGCCCTACCGGGACTAGCGGTTACAATGAGCAGTTCTTC.

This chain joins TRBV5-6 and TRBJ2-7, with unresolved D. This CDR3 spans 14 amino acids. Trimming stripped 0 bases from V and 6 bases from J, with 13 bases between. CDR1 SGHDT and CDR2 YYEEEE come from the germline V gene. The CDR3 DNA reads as TGTGCCAGCAGCTTGGGGACGCTATGGCCCGAGCAGTACTTC. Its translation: CASSLGTLWPEQYF.

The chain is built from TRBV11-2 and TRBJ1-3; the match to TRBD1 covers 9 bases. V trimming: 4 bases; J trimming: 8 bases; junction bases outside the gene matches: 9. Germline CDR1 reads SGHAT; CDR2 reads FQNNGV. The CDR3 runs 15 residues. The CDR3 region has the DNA TGTGCCAGCAGCTCTACGGACAGGGGAAGAGACACCATATATTTT. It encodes CASSSTDRGRDTIYF. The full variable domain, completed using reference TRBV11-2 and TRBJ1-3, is EAGVAQSPRYKIIEKRQSVAFWCNPISGHATLYWYQQILGQGPKLLIQFQNNGVVDDSQLPKDRFSAERLKGVDSTLKIQPAKLEDSAVYLCASSSTDRGRDTIYFGEGSWLTVV.

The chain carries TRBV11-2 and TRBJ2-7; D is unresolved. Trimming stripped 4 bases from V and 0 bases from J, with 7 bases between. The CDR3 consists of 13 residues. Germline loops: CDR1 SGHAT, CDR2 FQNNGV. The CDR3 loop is CASSSIDSYEQYF. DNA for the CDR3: TGTGCCAGCAGCTCAATTGACTCCTACGAGCAGTACTTC.

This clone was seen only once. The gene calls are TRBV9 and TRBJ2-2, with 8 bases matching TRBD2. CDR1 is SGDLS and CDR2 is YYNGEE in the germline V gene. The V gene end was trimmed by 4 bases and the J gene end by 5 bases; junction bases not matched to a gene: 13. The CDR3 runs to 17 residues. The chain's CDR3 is CASSPELAALFTGELFF. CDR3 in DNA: TGTGCCAGCAGCCCCGAACTAGCGGCCTTATTTACCGGGGAGCTGTTTTTT.